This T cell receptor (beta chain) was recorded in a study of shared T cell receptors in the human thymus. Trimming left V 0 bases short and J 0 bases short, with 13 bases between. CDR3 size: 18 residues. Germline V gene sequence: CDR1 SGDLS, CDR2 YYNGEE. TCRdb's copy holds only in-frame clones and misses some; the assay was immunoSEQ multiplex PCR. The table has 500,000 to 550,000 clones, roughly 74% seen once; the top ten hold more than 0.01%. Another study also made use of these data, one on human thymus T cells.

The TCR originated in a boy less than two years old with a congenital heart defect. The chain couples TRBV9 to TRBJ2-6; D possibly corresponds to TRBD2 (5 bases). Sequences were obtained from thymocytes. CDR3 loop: CASSVDGGLYSGANVLTF. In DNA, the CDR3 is TGTGCCAGCAGCGTAGACGGAGGCCTCTACTCTGGGGCCAACGTCCTGACTTTC.